Below are 3 T cell receptor beta chains sequenced from a single sample in a study of CD8 T cells in Susac syndrome. RNA amounts of roughly 0.45 to 1 ug underwent reverse transcription with random hexamers. Using its own MiXCR run on the immunoSEQ multiplex PCR reads, TCRdb lists one record per CDR3 protein. The sample has approximately 300,000 distinct CDR3 sequences; roughly 90% are singletons. The sequenced sample consisted of CD8+ T cells from PBMCs. These receptors were obtained from a human donor with multiple sclerosis.

V and J are TRBV9 and TRBJ2-7; D assignment may be TRBD1 or TRBD2 (5 bases each). V was trimmed by 3 bases and J by 5 bases, leaving 15 bases between them. The CDR3 spans 14 residues. Germline lookup yields CDR1 SGDLS and CDR2 YYNGEE. DNA for the CDR3: TGTGCCAGCAGCGAATCCGGGACGACCGACGAGCAGTACTTC. This sequence encodes CASSESGTTDEQYF.

V usage is TRBV20-1 and J usage is TRBJ2-3; D may be TRBD2 (6 bases). V was clipped by 3 bases and J by 3 bases, with 16 bases between them. Germline V CDR1 and CDR2: DFQATT, SNEGSKA (reference sequence). The CDR3 runs to 15 residues. The CDR3 DNA sequence: TGCAGTGCTAGGTATGGCGCGGGGACGACAGATACGCAGTATTTT. It specifies CSARYGAGTTDTQYF.

The V gene is TRBV5-5, the J gene TRBJ2-7; D unclear. The CDR3 covers 13 residues. CDR1 SGHKS and CDR2 YYEKEE come from the germline V gene (reference sequence). The ends were cut back, 2 bases at V and 2 bases at J, with 8 bases in the middle. CDR3 amino acids: CASSFADTYEQYF. The CDR3 nucleotides read TGTGCCAGCAGCTTCGCCGATACCTACGAGCAGTACTTC.